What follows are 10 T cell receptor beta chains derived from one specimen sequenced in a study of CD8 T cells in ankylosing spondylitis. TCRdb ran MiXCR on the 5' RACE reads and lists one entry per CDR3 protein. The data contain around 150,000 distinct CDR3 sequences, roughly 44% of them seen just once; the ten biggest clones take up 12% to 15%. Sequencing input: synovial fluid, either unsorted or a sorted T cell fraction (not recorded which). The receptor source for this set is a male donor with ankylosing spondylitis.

CDR3 DNA sequence: TGCAGTGCTAGCTATGGCTACACCTTC. This translates into CSASYGYTF. This sequence joins TRBV20-1 and TRBJ1-2; D gene unclear. The germline CDR1 and CDR2 sequences are DFQATT and SNEGSKA (reference sequence). Trimming shortened V by 3 bases and J by 4 bases, and 0 bases separated the two germline ends. This CDR3 comprises 9 residues.

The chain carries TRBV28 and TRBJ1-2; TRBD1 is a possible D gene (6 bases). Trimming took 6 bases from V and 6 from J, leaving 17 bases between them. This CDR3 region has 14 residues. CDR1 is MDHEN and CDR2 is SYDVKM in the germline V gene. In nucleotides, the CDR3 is TGTGCCAGCAGCCTAACAATGGGGGCTCATGGCTACACCTTC. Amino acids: CASSLTMGAHGYTF.

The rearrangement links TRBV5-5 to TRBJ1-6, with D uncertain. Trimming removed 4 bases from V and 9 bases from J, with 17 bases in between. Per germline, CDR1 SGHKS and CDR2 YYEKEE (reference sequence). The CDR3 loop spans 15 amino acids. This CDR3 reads CASSAPLGSGSPLHF. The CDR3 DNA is TGTGCCAGCAGCGCACCTCTGGGAAGCGGTTCACCCCTCCACTTT.

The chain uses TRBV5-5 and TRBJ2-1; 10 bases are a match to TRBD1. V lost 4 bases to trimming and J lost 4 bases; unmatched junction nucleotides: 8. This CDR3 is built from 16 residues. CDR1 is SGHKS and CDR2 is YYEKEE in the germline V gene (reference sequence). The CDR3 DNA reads TGTGCCAGCAGCGCCCCGACAGGGGGCGCGTACAATGAGCAGTTCTTC. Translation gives CASSAPTGGAYNEQFF.

The CDR3 protein is CASSRGPYLLEQYF. CDR3 in DNA: TGTGCCAGCTCACGGGGTCCGTACCTCCTGGAGCAGTACTTC. The J gene is TRBJ2-7, the V gene TRBV18; no definite D call. The V gene lost 4 bases and the J gene lost 7 bases, with 17 bases spanning the gap. Looked up from germline, CDR1 is KGHSH and CDR2 is LQKENI. The CDR3 has 14 residues.

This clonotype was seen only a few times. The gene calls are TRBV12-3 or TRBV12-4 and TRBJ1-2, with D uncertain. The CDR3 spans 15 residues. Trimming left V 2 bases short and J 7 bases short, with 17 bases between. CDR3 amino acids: CASSLSDPNFFGYTF. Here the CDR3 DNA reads TGTGCCAGCAGTTTATCTGACCCAAACTTCTTTGGCTACACCTTC.

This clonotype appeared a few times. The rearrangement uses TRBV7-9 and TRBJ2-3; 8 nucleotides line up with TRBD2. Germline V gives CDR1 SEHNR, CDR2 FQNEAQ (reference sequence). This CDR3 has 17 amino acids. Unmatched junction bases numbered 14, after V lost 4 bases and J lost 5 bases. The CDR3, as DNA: TGTGCCAGCAGCTCACTAGGCGCGAGCGGGGGTGGAGATACGCAGTATTTT. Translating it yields CASSSLGASGGGDTQYF.

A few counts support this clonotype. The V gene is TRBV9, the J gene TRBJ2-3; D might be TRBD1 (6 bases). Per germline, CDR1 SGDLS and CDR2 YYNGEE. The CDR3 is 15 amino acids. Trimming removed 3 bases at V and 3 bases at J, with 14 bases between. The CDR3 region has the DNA TGTGCCAGCAGCGAACAGGGAAGTTGGACAGATACGCAGTATTTT. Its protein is CASSEQGSWTDTQYF.

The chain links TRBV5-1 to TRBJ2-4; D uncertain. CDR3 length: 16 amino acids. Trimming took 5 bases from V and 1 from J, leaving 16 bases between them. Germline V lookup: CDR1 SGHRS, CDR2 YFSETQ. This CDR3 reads CASSYGSVRAKNIQYF. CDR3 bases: TGCGCCAGCAGTTACGGGTCCGTTCGGGCCAAAAACATTCAGTACTTC.

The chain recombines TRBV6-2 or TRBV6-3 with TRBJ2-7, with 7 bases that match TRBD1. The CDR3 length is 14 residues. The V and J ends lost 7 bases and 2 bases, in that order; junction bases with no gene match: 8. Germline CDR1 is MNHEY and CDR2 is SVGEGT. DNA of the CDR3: TGTGCCAGCAACCTGGACAGGCAGACCTACGAGCAGTACTTC. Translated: CASNLDRQTYEQYF.